These 15 T cell receptor beta chains came from one sample sequenced in a study of tumour-infiltrating T cells in Burkitt lymphoma. The repertoire was sequenced with immunoSEQ multiplex PCR; TCRdb's copy has only in-frame clones and lacks some. This table has about 7,100 clones, about a sixth appearing once. Sample: tumor tissue. The receptors originated from a human donor with diffuse large B-cell lymphoma.

The chain joins TRBV10-3 to TRBJ1-4; D is uncertain. CDR3 length: 15 amino acids. V was cut by 4 bases and J by 0 bases, with 9 bases left in between. The germline V gene has CDR1 ENHRY and CDR2 SYGVKD. The CDR3 protein is CAISAARSTNEKLFF. CDR3 in DNA: TGTGCCATCAGTGCCGCCCGATCAACTAATGAAAAACTGTTTTTT.

The chain joins TRBV6-1 to TRBJ2-7; 11 bases line up with TRBD1. The CDR3 has 14 amino acids. J lost 4 bases, V lost 4 bases, and 3 bases had no gene match. CDR1 MNHNS and CDR2 SASEGT come from the germline V gene. The CDR3 region has the DNA TGTGCCAGCAGTGTGGACAGGGGGCCGTACGAGCAGTACTTC. Its protein product is CASSVDRGPYEQYF.

The chain links TRBV18 to TRBJ1-4; D uncertain. This CDR3 spans 16 amino acids. In germline, CDR1 is KGHSH, CDR2 LQKENI. Trimming took 1 base from V and 0 from J, leaving 9 bases between them. The CDR3 loop reads CASSPRTETTNEKLFF. The CDR3 DNA sequence: TGTGCCAGCTCACCACGTACAGAGACAACTAATGAAAAACTGTTTTTT.

The V and J genes are TRBV15 and TRBJ1-2; weak D call: TRBD1 (5 bases). The CDR3 runs to 15 residues. Trimming took 5 bases from V and 7 from J, leaving 20 bases between them. CDR1 and CDR2 from the germline V gene are LNHNV and YYDKDF (reference sequence). CDR3 DNA: TGTGCCACCAGCGGGTCAGGCAGGGTGTCGAGTGGCTACACCTTC. Its protein product is CATSGSGRVSSGYTF.

This clone was seen only a few times. The germline gene is not matched at one end of the junction; a read error may be the cause. This chain joins TRBV30 and TRBJ2-1; 9 bases match TRBD1. The CDR3 totals 17 residues. From germline, CDR1 is GTSNPN and CDR2 SVGIG (reference sequence). The CDR3 DNA reads as TGTGCCTGGACCCCGGGACAGGGCCTTCCTTCCTACAATGAGCAATTCTTC. It specifies CAWTPGQGLPSYNEQFF.

This clone appeared a few times. The chain is built from TRBV7-9 and TRBJ1-5, with 8 positions matching TRBD1. Germline V CDR1 and CDR2: SEHNR, FQNEAQ (reference sequence). Trimming removed 6 bases from V and 0 bases from J; junction bases left unmatched: 7. The CDR3 runs 16 residues. The DNA for the CDR3 is TGTGCCAGCAGTCACGACGGACAGGGTAGCAATCAGCCCCAGCATTTT. Translated: CASSHDGQGSNQPQHF.

The chain recombines TRBV5-4 with TRBJ2-2, with D possibly being TRBD2 (6 bases). The germline V gene has CDR1 SGHNT and CDR2 YYREEE (reference sequence). V shed 0 bases and J shed 1 base, with 10 bases lying between them. This CDR3 region has 16 residues. The CDR3 protein is CASSLALTRNTGELFF. DNA of the CDR3: TGTGCCAGCAGCTTGGCCTTGACTAGGAACACCGGGGAGCTGTTTTTT.

In its sample, this clone was seen a few times. The chain combines TRBV7-3 with TRBJ2-5; maybe TRBD1 (6 bases). The germline CDR1 and CDR2 sequences are SGHTA and FQGTGA. Deletions cut 1 base from V and 5 bases from J, with 11 bases between. The length of the CDR3 is 14 residues. CDR3 region: CASSLSGGMETQYF. CDR3 bases: TGTGCCAGCAGCTTAAGTGGGGGCATGGAGACCCAGTACTTC.

This CDR3 reads CASGLEAGLTDTQYF. CDR3 coding DNA: TGTGCTAGTGGTTTGGAGGCGGGCCTCACAGATACGCAGTATTTT. The chain links TRBV12-5 to TRBJ2-3; a possible D gene is TRBD2 (5 bases). Germline V gene data show CDR1 as LGHNT and CDR2 as FRNRAP. The CDR3 is 15 amino acids. Trimming took off 1 base at V and 2 bases at J, with 10 bases between the two ends.

V usage is TRBV6-5 and J usage is TRBJ1-5, with D possibly being TRBD1 (6 bases). Germline values: CDR1 MNHEY, CDR2 SVGAGI. V lost 5 bases, J lost 4 bases, and 15 bases lay in between. The CDR3 contains 15 residues. The CDR3 loop is CASSTTGLGNQPQHF. For the CDR3, the DNA is TGTGCCAGCAGTACGACAGGTTTGGGGAATCAGCCCCAGCATTTT.

CDR3 DNA sequence: TGCGCCAGCAGCCAAGAACGGTTGGCCAAAAACATTCAGTACTTC. Protein: CASSQERLAKNIQYF. The V call is TRBV4-3, the J call TRBJ2-4; D ambiguous. CDR3 length equals 15 residues. Trimming removed 0 bases from V and 1 base from J, with 7 bases in between. Germline V gives CDR1 LGHNA, CDR2 YSLEER.

The chain uses TRBV2 and TRBJ2-4; the D call may be TRBD1 or TRBD2 (6 bases each). This CDR3 contains 17 residues. V dropped 2 bases and J dropped 1 base, with 15 bases sitting between them. Germline CDR1 and CDR2: SNHLY and FYNNEI. This CDR3 reads CASSEYPRGDAKNIQYF. The CDR3 DNA sequence: TGTGCCAGCAGTGAATATCCGAGGGGGGACGCCAAAAACATTCAGTACTTC.

This clone has just a few counts. This chain connects TRBV7-9 to TRBJ1-4; D ambiguous. CDR1 and CDR2 from the germline V gene are SEHNR and FQNEAQ (reference sequence). The CDR3 runs 16 residues. Trimming took off 0 bases at V and 0 bases at J, with 8 bases between the two ends. The CDR3 coding sequence is TGTGCCAGCAGCTTAGCGGCGGCTGCAACTAATGAAAAACTGTTTTTT. Its translation: CASSLAAAATNEKLFF.

The table lists this clone with a few counts. The junction differs from germline at one of its ends, possibly a read error. This rearrangement joins TRBV7-7 to TRBJ2-6; D remains ambiguous. Germline assignment: CDR1 SSHAT and CDR2 FNYEAQ (reference sequence). There are 14 residues in the CDR3. CDR3 in DNA: TGTGCTAGCAGCCCCCTGCCTGGGGCCAACGTCCTGACTTTC. Its translation: CASSPLPGANVLTF. Together with reference TRBV7-7 and TRBJ2-6, the CDR3 gives the full variable domain: GAGVSQSPRYKVTKRGQDVTLRCDPISSHATLYWYQQALGQGPEFLTYFNYEAQPDKSGLPSDRFSAERPEGSISTLTIQRTEQRDSAMYRCASSPLPGANVLTFGAGSRLTVL.

Concerning this clone: Other DNA sequences in this sample translate to the same CDR3. This sequence joins TRBV2 and TRBJ2-7; 10 bases are shared with TRBD1. V dropped 6 bases and J dropped 4; count of bases not matched to a gene: 3. This CDR3 is 13 amino acids long. Germline values: CDR1 SNHLY, CDR2 FYNNEI. For the CDR3, the DNA is TGTGCCAGCAGGGGACAGGGGCCGTACGAGCAGTACTTC. This encodes CASRGQGPYEQYF.